This record concerns one T cell receptor (beta chain) sequence. Germline V gives CDR1 ENHRY, CDR2 SYGVKD. V was cut by 6 bases and J by 5 bases, with 17 bases left in between. CDR3 length equals 14 residues. The study ran its PCR with 60 Vbeta and 13 Jbeta primers. The method was immunoSEQ multiplex PCR; TCRdb's version includes in-frame clones alone and lacks a portion of them. The sample consists of 150,000 to 190,000 clones, roughly 81% of them appearing once. The data originate from a study of cytomegalovirus exposure and HLA in healthy donors. This clonotype originated in a woman between 18 and 30 years old in good health and CMV-seronegative. Sequencing was carried out using PBMCs. The J gene is TRBJ2-7, the V gene TRBV10-3, with a tentative D call TRBD1 (5 bases). The CDR3 nucleotides read TGTGCCATCAGGTTGGAAGGGGCTCGGAACGAGCAGTACTTC. This translates into CAIRLEGARNEQYF.